This entry lists 21 T cell receptor beta chains sequenced from one sample in a study of radiotherapy plus CTLA-4 blockade in lung cancer. Only in-frame clones appear in the TCRdb table, and some are missing; sequencing was by immunoSEQ multiplex PCR. The table records roughly 110,000 clones, 81% of them present only once. This material consisted of peripheral blood, taken from a patient treated with radiotherapy plus ipilimumab. All receptors derive from a human donor with non-small cell lung cancer that progressed on radiotherapy plus ipilimumab. Some clones in this sample may be carry-over from other donors' samples.

The gene calls are TRBV12-5 and TRBJ2-1; unclear D gene. Per the germline V gene, CDR1 is LGHNT and CDR2 is FRNRAP. The CDR3 covers 15 residues. The V end lost 0 bases, the J end lost 6 bases, and 12 bases lay between the germline ends. The DNA for the CDR3 is TGTGCTAGTGGTTTGGTACATGGTGGCAGCAATGAGCAGTTCTTC. Translation gives CASGLVHGGSNEQFF. Based on the CDR3 plus reference TRBV12-5 and TRBJ2-1, the full variable domain is DARVTQTPRHKVTEMGQEVTMRCQPILGHNTVFWYRQTMMQGLELLAYFRNRAPLDDSGMPKDRFSAEMPDATLATLKIQPSEPRDSAVYFCASGLVHGGSNEQFFGPGTRLTVL.

Here the CDR3 reads CASSHTLWENTEAFF. CDR3 DNA: TGCGCCAGCAGCCACACACTCTGGGAAAACACTGAAGCTTTCTTT. J is TRBJ1-1 and V is TRBV4-1; D unclear. The CDR3 loop spans 15 amino acids. V was clipped by 3 bases and J by 2 bases, with 13 bases between them. Germline assignment: CDR1 MGHRA and CDR2 YSYEKL.

The J gene is TRBJ2-3, the V gene TRBV4-3; D is perhaps TRBD1 (6 bases). Trimming left V 0 bases short and J 1 base short, with 8 bases between. The CDR3 spans 15 residues. Germline V gene sequence: CDR1 LGHNA, CDR2 YSLEER. The DNA of the CDR3 is TGCGCCAGCAGCCAAGAGGGGGCAGGCACAGATACGCAGTATTTT. Residues: CASSQEGAGTDTQYF.

The chain has TRBV18 and TRBJ1-4; D remains unclear. The germline gives CDR1 KGHSH, CDR2 LQKENI. V was trimmed by 4 bases and J by 2 bases, leaving 11 bases between them. This CDR3 is 15 amino acids long. CDR3 sequence reads: CASSLTRRTNEKLFF. CDR3 nucleotide sequence: TGTGCCAGCTCACTAACCCGGAGGACTAATGAAAAACTGTTTTTT. Together with reference TRBV18 and TRBJ1-4, the CDR3 gives the full variable domain: NAGVMQNPRHLVRRRGQEARLRCSPMKGHSHVYWYRQLPEEGLKFMVYLQKENIIDESGMPKERFSAEFPKEGPSILRIQQVVRGDSAAYFCASSLTRRTNEKLFFGSGTQLSVL.

The chain recombines TRBV7-3 with TRBJ2-3, with D perhaps matching TRBD1 (7 bases). CDR3 length: 16 residues. Trimming removed 5 bases at V and 5 bases at J, with 20 bases between. Germline lookup yields CDR1 SGHTA and CDR2 FQGTGA. The chain's CDR3 is CASSPQGGRVGDTQYF. The DNA for the CDR3 is TGTGCCAGCAGCCCCCAGGGGGGCCGTGTTGGAGATACGCAGTATTTT.

Only a few counts were recorded for this clone. This sequence joins TRBV7-3 and TRBJ1-2; 7 bases match TRBD1. This CDR3 spans 13 amino acids. CDR1 is SGHTA, CDR2 FQGTGA, per germline. Trimming cost V 5 bases and J 3 bases; bases outside gene matches: 3. This CDR3 is CASSLDRDYGYTF. In nucleotides, the CDR3 is TGTGCCAGCAGCCTAGACAGGGACTATGGCTACACCTTC.

The chain recombines TRBV12-5 with TRBJ2-5; the D is unclear. Germline CDR1 and CDR2: LGHNT and FRNRAP. V lost 6 bases and J lost 3, with 5 bases in between. The CDR3 has 11 residues. The CDR3 DNA reads TGTGCTAGTGGCTTAGAAGAGACCCAGTACTTC. This translates into CASGLEETQYF.

This rearrangement joins TRBV7-6 to TRBJ2-5; 9 bases agree with TRBD2. V trimming: 5 bases; J trimming: 12 bases; junction bases outside the gene matches: 16. From germline, CDR1 is SGHVS and CDR2 FNYEAQ. This CDR3 has 15 amino acids. The CDR3: CASSPHTSGHTGKYF. CDR3 DNA sequence: TGTGCCAGCAGCCCTCATACTAGCGGGCACACGGGAAAGTACTTC. The variable domain in full, with the rest retrieved from reference TRBV7-6 and TRBJ2-5, is GAGVSQSPRYKVTKRGQDVALRCDPISGHVSLYWYRQALGQGPEFLTYFNYEAQQDKSGLPNDRFSAERPEGSISTLTIQRTEQRDSAMYRCASSPHTSGHTGKYFGPGTRLLVL.

CDR3 in DNA: TGTGCCAGCAGTTACGCCGGGGAAACTGAAGCTTTCTTT. Encoded protein: CASSYAGETEAFF. This chain connects TRBV6-5 to TRBJ1-1; D remains ambiguous. V gave up 2 bases and J gave up 5 bases, with 9 bases separating them. Germline V lookup: CDR1 MNHEY, CDR2 SVGAGI. The CDR3 length is 13 residues.

A few counts support this clone. The genes are TRBV18 and TRBJ1-1; D gene ambiguous. Trimming left V 3 bases short and J 13 bases short, with 18 bases between. The CDR3 is 13 amino acids. The V gene's germline CDR1 is KGHSH and CDR2 LQKENI. The CDR3 is CASSPRQTGEVFF. As DNA, the CDR3 is TGTGCCAGCTCACCTAGGCAGACCGGGGAGGTTTTCTTT.

The chain employs TRBV6-5 and TRBJ2-2; either TRBD1 or TRBD2 may fit D (5 bases each). CDR1 is MNHEY, CDR2 SVGAGI, per germline. This CDR3 has 14 residues. V lost 5 bases, J lost 5 bases, and 12 bases lay in between. The CDR3 sequence is CASSVWDGTGELFF. The CDR3 DNA follows: TGTGCCAGCAGTGTTTGGGACGGGACCGGGGAGCTGTTTTTT.

The CDR3: CASSNWEYEQYF. Written as DNA, the CDR3 is TGTGCCAGTAGCAACTGGGAGTACGAGCAGTACTTC. V is TRBV19 and J is TRBJ2-7, with a possible D match to TRBD2 (5 bases). This CDR3 region has 12 residues. CDR1 and CDR2 from the germline V gene are LNHDA and SQIVND (reference sequence). V was trimmed by 6 bases and J by 4 bases, leaving 10 bases between them.

The genes are TRBV25-1 and TRBJ2-5; 9 bases line up with TRBD2. The CDR3 loop spans 13 amino acids. CDR1 is MGHDK, CDR2 SYGVNS, per germline. V shed 7 bases, J shed 7 bases, and the junction held 7 bases outside the gene matches. CDR3 sequence: CASTERGAGTQYF. The DNA for the CDR3 is TGTGCCAGCACTGAGCGGGGGGCGGGGACCCAGTACTTC.

This chain connects TRBV7-8 to TRBJ1-2; 10 nucleotides line up with TRBD1. CDR3 length: 12 amino acids. The J segment lost 4 bases and the V segment lost 8 bases, leaving 1 base of the junction unmatched. The V gene's germline CDR1 is SGHVS and CDR2 FQNEAQ. The chain's CDR3 is CASGQGVYGYTF. In DNA form, the CDR3 reads TGTGCCAGCGGACAGGGGGTCTATGGCTACACCTTC.

This chain connects TRBV7-2 to TRBJ2-3, with a possible D match to TRBD1 (7 bases). V gave up 5 bases and J gave up 8 bases, with 17 bases separating them. Germline V lookup: CDR1 SGHTA, CDR2 FQGNSA. CDR3 size: 14 residues. The CDR3 loop is CASSPQGDFATQYF. CDR3 coding DNA: TGTGCCAGCAGCCCCCAGGGGGACTTTGCTACGCAGTATTTT. The variable domain in full, completed from reference TRBV7-2 and TRBJ2-3, reads GAGVSQSPSNKVTEKGKDVELRCDPISGHTALYWYRQSLGQGLEFLIYFQGNSAPDKSGLPSDRFSAERTGGSVSTLTIQRTQQEDSAVYLCASSPQGDFATQYFGPGTRLTVL.

The chain couples TRBV6-5 to TRBJ2-7; D gene unclear. The CDR3 covers 15 residues. Germline V gives CDR1 MNHEY, CDR2 SVGAGI. Deletions cut 9 bases from V and 1 base from J, with 19 bases between. Here the CDR3 DNA reads TGTGCCAGTCGATCCACAGTCCTTTTTTCCTACGAGCAGTACTTC. It is translated as CASRSTVLFSYEQYF.

The chain uses TRBV6-1 and TRBJ2-7; D unclear. Trimming removed 2 bases from V and 6 bases from J, with 5 bases in between. CDR1 and CDR2 from the germline V gene are MNHNS and SASEGT. There are 11 residues in the CDR3. The CDR3 spells CASSEKGEQYF. CDR3 nucleotide sequence: TGTGCCAGCAGTGAAAAAGGCGAGCAGTACTTC.

V usage is TRBV7-8 and J usage is TRBJ1-5; unclear D gene. The CDR3 sequence is 13 residues long. Germline lookup yields CDR1 SGHVS and CDR2 FQNEAQ. V was clipped by 1 base and J by 5 bases, with 6 bases between them. The CDR3 DNA reads as TGTGCCAGCAGCTTAGAATCGCATCAGCCCCAGCATTTT. Its translation is CASSLESHQPQHF.

The chain combines TRBV30 with TRBJ2-7, with D unclear. V lost 2 bases and J lost 0, with 8 bases in between. CDR3 size: 13 residues. CDR1 is GTSNPN and CDR2 is SVGIG in the germline V gene (reference sequence). The CDR3 DNA reads as TGTGCCTGGAGTAGGTACCCCTCCTACGAGCAGTACTTC. Encoded protein: CAWSRYPSYEQYF.

This chain uses TRBV4-1 with TRBJ2-1, with 7 positions matching TRBD1. The CDR3 is 15 amino acids. J was trimmed by 7 bases and V by 0 bases; bases with no gene match: 6. Germline CDR1 and CDR2: MGHRA and YSYEKL. Here the CDR3 reads CASSQDPTGLNEQFF. Here the CDR3 DNA reads TGCGCCAGCAGCCAAGATCCGACAGGGCTAAATGAGCAGTTCTTC.

This rearrangement joins TRBV19 to TRBJ1-5; a possible D gene is TRBD1 (5 bases). V lost 3 bases and J 2 bases, leaving 8 bases between the germline ends. The CDR3 sequence is 14 residues long. Germline V lookup: CDR1 LNHDA, CDR2 SQIVND (reference sequence). CDR3 protein: CASSMGDGNQPQHF. The CDR3 bases are TGTGCCAGTAGTATGGGGGACGGCAATCAGCCCCAGCATTTT.